These 13 T cell receptor beta chains were all obtained from the same sample, sequenced in a study of memory CD4+ T cells and cytomegalovirus serostatus. Profiled with immunoSEQ multiplex PCR; TCRdb holds only in-frame clones, not every one. Among about 48,000 clones listed, roughly 73% were seen once. The sort gate was single viable CD3+CD4+CD8-CD45RO+ cells for memory CD4+ T cells. Sequencing was done on a sample of memory CD4+ T cells from blood. These receptors originate from an adult in good health and CMV-seronegative.

The rearrangement uses TRBV14 and TRBJ2-6, with D perhaps TRBD1 (5 bases). V was shortened by 4 bases and J by 2 bases, with 6 bases between the two germline ends. This CDR3 has 14 residues. CDR1 SGHDN and CDR2 FVKESK come from the germline V gene. CDR3 protein: CASSLTAGANVLTF. In nucleotides, the CDR3 is TGTGCCAGCAGCCTGACAGCTGGGGCCAACGTCCTGACTTTC.

A single count supports this clone. This chain uses TRBV18 with TRBJ1-1; tentative D call: TRBD1 (6 bases). V was clipped by 3 bases and J by 4 bases, with 12 bases between them. Germline loops: CDR1 KGHSH, CDR2 LQKENI. The CDR3 is 14 amino acids. The CDR3 is CASSPGQPGTEAFF. The CDR3 nucleotides are TGTGCCAGCTCACCCGGACAGCCGGGCACTGAAGCTTTCTTT.

V usage is TRBV4-1 and J usage is TRBJ1-1; 11 bases map to TRBD1. The V and J ends lost 4 bases and 7 bases, in that order; junction bases with no gene match: 8. Germline V CDR1 and CDR2: MGHRA, YSYEKL. The length of the CDR3 is 15 residues. The CDR3 sequence is CASSRPGQGASEAFF. The CDR3 DNA sequence: TGCGCCAGCAGCCGGCCCGGACAGGGGGCCAGTGAAGCTTTCTTT.

The V gene is TRBV7-2, the J gene TRBJ2-1; 7 bases are a match to TRBD2. CDR1 is SGHTA, CDR2 FQGNSA, per germline. This CDR3 comprises 14 residues. The V segment lost 4 bases and the J segment 3 bases; nucleotides outside the gene matches: 3. This CDR3 is CASSSGLLYNEQFF. For the CDR3, the DNA is TGTGCCAGCAGCTCGGGACTACTCTACAATGAGCAGTTCTTC.

The chain recombines TRBV30 with TRBJ2-5, with 8 bases matching TRBD1. V gave up 3 bases and J gave up 5 bases; unmatched junction bases: 5. Germline loops: CDR1 GTSNPN, CDR2 SVGIG (reference sequence). This CDR3 region has 13 residues. In nucleotides, the CDR3 is TGTGCCTGGAGCAAACAGGGGGTGGAGACCCAGTACTTC. Its protein product is CAWSKQGVETQYF.

The chain couples TRBV18 to TRBJ2-2; D not certain. Germline CDR1 is KGHSH and CDR2 is LQKENI. This CDR3 is built from 13 residues. V was trimmed by 3 bases and J by 1 base, leaving 3 bases between them. CDR3 nucleotides: TGTGCCAGCTCACCCCGGAACACCGGGGAGCTGTTTTTT. It translates to CASSPRNTGELFF.

V and J are TRBV7-9 and TRBJ2-7; possible D gene TRBD1, 5 bases. Looked up from germline, CDR1 is SEHNR and CDR2 is FQNEAQ (reference sequence). Trimming removed 5 bases from V and 5 bases from J, with 19 bases in between. This CDR3 comprises 15 residues. CDR3 DNA: TGTGCCAGCAGCCTACCATCTCTAGGGGAAAACGAGCAGTACTTC. It yields the protein CASSLPSLGENEQYF. Full variable domain (missing parts from reference TRBV7-9 and TRBJ2-7): DTGVSQNPRHKITKRGQNVTFRCDPISEHNRLYWYRQTLGQGPEFLTYFQNEAQLEKSRLLSDRFSAERPKGSFSTLEIQRTEQGDSAMYLCASSLPSLGENEQYFGPGTRLTVT.

The CDR3 coding sequence is TGCGCCAGCAAGGAGAGCACAGATACGCAGTATTTT. This codes for CASKESTDTQYF. This chain connects TRBV5-1 to TRBJ2-3, with unresolved D. Trimming took off 6 bases at V and 0 bases at J, with 5 bases between the two ends. CDR3 size: 12 residues. Germline loops: CDR1 SGHRS, CDR2 YFSETQ.

This clone was recorded only once. DNA for the CDR3: TGTGCCAGCAGCTTAGCTAGCGGGGGCTATTACGAGCAGTACTTC. As protein: CASSLASGGYYEQYF. This chain connects TRBV11-1 to TRBJ2-7, with 9 positions matching TRBD2. This CDR3 contains 15 residues. CDR1 and CDR2 (germline): SGHAT, FQDESV (reference sequence). V trimming: 0 bases; J trimming: 4 bases; junction bases outside the gene matches: 4. Based on the CDR3 plus reference TRBV11-1 and TRBJ2-7, the full variable domain is EAEVAQSPRYKITEKSQAVAFWCDPISGHATLYWYRQILGQGPELLVQFQDESVVDDSQLPKDRFSAERLKGVDSTLKIQPAELGDSAMYLCASSLASGGYYEQYFGPGTRLTVT.

In this sample, this clone turned up once. The V and J genes are TRBV30 and TRBJ2-3; TRBD2 matches 12 bases. J lost 0 bases, V lost 4 bases, and 2 bases had no gene match. CDR3 length equals 15 residues. The V gene's germline CDR1 is GTSNPN and CDR2 SVGIG (reference sequence). CDR3 DNA sequence: TGTGCCTGGAAAGGGACTAGCGGGAGCACAGATACGCAGTATTTT. This gives the protein CAWKGTSGSTDTQYF.

This chain connects TRBV18 to TRBJ2-7; D possibly corresponds to TRBD1 (6 bases). The length of the CDR3 is 14 residues. CDR1 KGHSH and CDR2 LQKENI come from the germline V gene. Trimming cost V 3 bases and J 3 bases, with 12 bases left between them. CDR3: CASSPGRGVYEQYF. The CDR3, as DNA: TGTGCCAGCTCACCGGGCAGGGGAGTCTACGAGCAGTACTTC.

The genes are TRBV2 and TRBJ1-5; 7 positions match TRBD1. Germline assignment: CDR1 SNHLY and CDR2 FYNNEI. The CDR3 covers 14 residues. Trimming cost V 8 bases and J 5 bases; bases outside gene matches: 9. The chain's CDR3 is CASRSGTAYQPQHF. In nucleotides, the CDR3 is TGTGCCAGCCGATCTGGGACAGCATATCAGCCCCAGCATTTT.

V usage is TRBV21-1 and J usage is TRBJ1-1. TRBV21-1 is described as a pseudogene. The CDR3 covers 15 residues. Written as DNA, the CDR3 is TGTGCCAGCAGCGGGTGGCAAGGGGAGTTGACTGAAGCTTTCTTT. It specifies CASSGWQGELTEAFF.